The 10 T cell receptor beta chains listed next were all sequenced from one sample in a study of cytomegalovirus exposure and HLA in healthy donors. The table came from immunoSEQ multiplex PCR; TCRdb's copy has only in-frame clones and leaves some out. The sample holds 150,000 to 200,000 clones, around 85% seen once. Sequences were obtained from PBMCs. The receptors stem from a man aged 25 to 45 in good health and CMV-seropositive.

J is TRBJ2-3 and V is TRBV5-8, with TRBD1 identical over 8 bases. The junction had 7 bases not matched to a gene; V was cut back by 4 bases and J by 6 bases. The V gene's germline CDR1 is SGHTS and CDR2 YDEGEE. The CDR3 is 14 residues long. CDR3 residues: CASSPDRVGDTQYF. The CDR3 nucleotides are TGTGCCAGCAGCCCGGACAGGGTCGGGGATACGCAGTATTTT.

V is TRBV25-1 and J is TRBJ1-1; TRBD1 is a possible D gene (5 bases). The CDR3 sequence is 16 residues long. V lost 1 base and J 6 bases, leaving 18 bases between the germline ends. Per germline, CDR1 MGHDK and CDR2 SYGVNS. CDR3 in amino acids: CASSELGTGEHAEAFF. In DNA, the CDR3 is TGTGCCAGCAGTGAATTGGGGACGGGGGAACACGCTGAAGCTTTCTTT.

The chain combines TRBV6-5 with TRBJ2-7; 7 bases are a match to TRBD1. Trimming cost V 6 bases and J 0 bases; bases outside gene matches: 5. This CDR3 contains 14 residues. From germline, CDR1 is MNHEY and CDR2 SVGAGI. The CDR3 coding sequence is TGTGCCAGCAGGCTGACAGGGAGCTCCTACGAGCAGTACTTC. It encodes CASRLTGSSYEQYF.

The chain uses TRBV18 and TRBJ1-4, with a possible D match to TRBD1 (6 bases). Germline CDR1 KGHSH, CDR2 LQKENI. The CDR3 is made up of 17 amino acids. V was pared by 8 bases and J by 4 bases, with 23 bases between. This chain's CDR3 is CASAAPDQQGNNEKLFF. CDR3 in DNA: TGTGCCAGCGCCGCCCCTGACCAACAGGGCAATAATGAAAAACTGTTTTTT.

This clone was seen only a few times. The same CDR3 is also encoded by other DNA sequences in this sample. The chain is built from TRBV19 and TRBJ2-1; D may be TRBD2 (7 bases). The V gene's germline CDR1 is LNHDA and CDR2 SQIVND (reference sequence). Trimming removed 3 bases from V and 0 bases from J, with 9 bases in between. The CDR3 totals 15 residues. The CDR3 is CASSIRGASYNEQFF. In nucleotides, the CDR3 is TGTGCCAGTAGTATCCGGGGGGCCTCCTACAATGAGCAGTTCTTC.

The rearrangement uses TRBV7-2 and TRBJ2-7, with D perhaps TRBD1 (5 bases). Per the germline V gene, CDR1 is SGHTA and CDR2 is FQGNSA. The CDR3 consists of 15 residues. V was shortened by 5 bases and J by 0 bases, with 14 bases between the two germline ends. This CDR3 is CASSPYPRGSYEQYF. The DNA of the CDR3 is TGTGCCAGCAGCCCCTATCCTAGGGGCTCCTACGAGCAGTACTTC.

CDR3 in DNA: TGTGCCAGCAGCTTTAAGGGAGGGCAAGAGACCCAGTACTTC. The encoded protein is CASSFKGGQETQYF. The genes are TRBV5-4 and TRBJ2-5; 7 nucleotides line up with TRBD2. The germline V gene encodes CDR1 SGHNT and CDR2 YYREEE (reference sequence). This CDR3 is 14 amino acids long. The J segment lost 2 bases and the V segment lost 2 bases, leaving 3 bases of the junction unmatched.

V gene TRBV7-2 combines with J gene TRBJ2-7, with TRBD2 matching over 11 bases. CDR1 is SGHTA, CDR2 FQGNSA, per germline. Unmatched junction bases numbered 3, after V lost 5 bases and J lost 3 bases. This CDR3 comprises 14 residues. CDR3 in DNA: TGTGCCAGCAGCCGTACTAGCGGGGGCTACGAGCAGTACTTC. Amino acid sequence: CASSRTSGGYEQYF.

The chain is built from TRBV4-3 and TRBJ1-5; 7 bases align to TRBD1. Germline lookup yields CDR1 LGHNA and CDR2 YSLEER. Losses at the gene ends were 0 bases for V and 2 bases for J; bases not matched to a gene: 4. This CDR3 contains 16 residues. Written as DNA, the CDR3 is TGCGCCAGCAGCCAAGATGTCCAGGGGGGCAATCAGCCCCAGCATTTT. It specifies CASSQDVQGGNQPQHF.

The CDR3 reads CSVAHRAFDTEAFF. CDR3 DNA: TGCAGCGTTGCCCACAGGGCGTTTGACACTGAAGCTTTCTTT. The chain couples TRBV29-1 to TRBJ1-1; possible D gene TRBD1, 6 bases. Germline CDR1 SQVTM, CDR2 ANQGSEA. The length of the CDR3 is 14 residues. The V and J ends lost 4 bases and 3 bases respectively, with 15 bases between them.